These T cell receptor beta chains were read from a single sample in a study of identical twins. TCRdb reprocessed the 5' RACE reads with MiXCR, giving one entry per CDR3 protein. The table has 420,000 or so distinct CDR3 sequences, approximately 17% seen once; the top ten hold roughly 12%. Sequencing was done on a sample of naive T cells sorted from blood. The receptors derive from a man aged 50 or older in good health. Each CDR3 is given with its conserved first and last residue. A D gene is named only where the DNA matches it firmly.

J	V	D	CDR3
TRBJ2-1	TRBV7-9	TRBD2	CASSESGGSYNEQFF
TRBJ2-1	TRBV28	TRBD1	CASSLLQGKYNEQFF
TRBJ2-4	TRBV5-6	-	CASSRGGHPQNIQYF
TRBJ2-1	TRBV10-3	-	CAISGQSSYNEQFF
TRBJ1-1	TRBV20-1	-	CSARGGRGTEAFF
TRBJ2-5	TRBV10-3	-	CAISTVYQETQYF
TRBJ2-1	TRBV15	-	CATSRSRGTPLYNEQFF
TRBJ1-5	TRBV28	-	CASSRRGQPQHF
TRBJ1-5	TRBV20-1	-	CSARGGKLNQPQHF
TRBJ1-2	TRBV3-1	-	CASRRSSSNYGYTF
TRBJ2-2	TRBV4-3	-	CASSPHVGRDTGELFF
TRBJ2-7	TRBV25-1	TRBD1	CASSDGQGAYEQYF
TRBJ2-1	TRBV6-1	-	CASSIPRDNHYNEQFF
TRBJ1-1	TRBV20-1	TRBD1	CSASRQGPNTEAFF
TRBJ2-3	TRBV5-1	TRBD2	CASSPGLAGSTDTQYF
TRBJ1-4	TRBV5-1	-	CASSWTVATNEKLFF
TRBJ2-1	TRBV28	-	CASSTPAGTYNEQFF
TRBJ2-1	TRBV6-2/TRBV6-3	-	CASNIRDQGYLGNEQFF
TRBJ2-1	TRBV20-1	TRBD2	CSATGTSHIYEQFF
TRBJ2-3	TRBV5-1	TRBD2	CASRKGTSGVTDTQYF
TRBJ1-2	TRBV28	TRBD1	CASSFISGQGWGYGYTF
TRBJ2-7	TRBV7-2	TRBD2	CASSLGSRTSLQYF
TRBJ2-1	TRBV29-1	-	CSVGGAGMGNEQFF
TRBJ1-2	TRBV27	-	CASSSEGVDTF
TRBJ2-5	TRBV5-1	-	CASNQKGWKETQYF
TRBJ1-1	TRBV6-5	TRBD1	CASSATGGYAFF
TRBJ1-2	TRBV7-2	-	CASSSALNYGYTF
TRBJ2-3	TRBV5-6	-	CASSLVADTQYF
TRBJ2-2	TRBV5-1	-	CASSPLQGTGELFF
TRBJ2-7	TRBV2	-	CADSMWLSSYEQYF
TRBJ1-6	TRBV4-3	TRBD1	CASSQDQGGANSPLHF
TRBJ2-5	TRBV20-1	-	CSAKKTVQETQYF
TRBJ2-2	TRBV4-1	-	CASSQEFYTGELFF
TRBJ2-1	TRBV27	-	CASILPPRIPPQGDEQFF
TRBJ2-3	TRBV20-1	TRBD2	CSARASGRGGDTQYF
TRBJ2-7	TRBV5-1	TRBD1	CASRPRDRVYEQYF
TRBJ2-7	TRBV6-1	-	CASSQTFTAEQYF